These T cell receptor beta chains were read from a single sample in a study of T-cell memory formation after mild COVID-19. TCRdb reanalysed the 5' RACE reads using MiXCR and keeps one entry per CDR3 protein. In the table there are about 560,000 distinct CDR3 sequences, 17% of which are singletons. The sample consisted of PBMCs or a T cell subset sorted from them (not recorded which). These receptors originate from an adult woman who had mild COVID-19 (a few samples of this study predate the infection). Cell type and time point are not known. CDR3s include the opening cysteine and the closing phenylalanine or tryptophan. The order of the fields is V gene, clone size, CDR3 protein. Rows give clone size only sometimes, using once, few, many, or a class for an expanded clone.

>TRBV7-2|few
CASTHQTWAGGGTEAFF
>TRBV9|.
CASSPDQGNEKLFF
>TRBV29-1|.
CSARDSSSYNEQFF
>TRBV7-6|.
CASSLGPGLATSTDTQYF
>TRBV6-2/TRBV6-3|.
CASTYGGRYFYGYTF
>TRBV20-1|.
CSARRRLALYNEQFF
>TRBV30|.
CAWAYRVRDGYTF
>TRBV20-1|.
CSASLSAGSGSLEQYF
>TRBV5-1|.
CASSLNGGDTDTQYF
>TRBV11-2|many
CASSGTAADTQYF
>TRBV11-2|.
CASSPGQWRGYTF
>TRBV6-2/TRBV6-3|.
CASRRQESSYEQYF
>TRBV5-1|many
CASSTGTAQETQYF
>TRBV12-3/TRBV12-4|.
CASSLQESQPQHF
>TRBV11-3|.
CASSLWERITDTQYF
>TRBV5-1|.
CASSLTGTGRVSNQPQHF
>TRBV6-5|few
CASMEGQGTGELFF
>TRBV6-6|few
CASRDRVEAGEQYF
>TRBV6-1|.
CASSEPLTARRGYTF
>TRBV4-2|few
CASSQDPAGGPLNEQFF
>TRBV6-5|.
CASSYSRGLRIGELFF
>TRBV6-6|.
CASSSTSGGGVYTQYF
>TRBV6-1|.
CASSEWDANTGELFF
>TRBV6-1|.
CASTLDRFAEAFF
>TRBV9|.
CASSSLGMNNEQFF
>TRBV5-1|few
CASSIGTADAYEQYF
>TRBV7-9|many
CASRDADRTAFF
>TRBV5-1|.
CASTLEVRASEAFF
>TRBV12-3/TRBV12-4|many
CASRQQDGNQPQHF
>TRBV5-4|.
CASSFGGIDYGYTF
>TRBV29-1|few
CSVWTGIQYYTF
>TRBV2|.
CASEGGQGYTEAFF
>TRBV7-8|few
CASSRRGAGDYNEQFF
>TRBV2|few
CAGWRAGVGYTF
>TRBV6-2/TRBV6-3|once
CASSRGTGRVRNTEAFF
>TRBV27|few
CASSLVGGVLDTQYF
>TRBV12-3/TRBV12-4|.
CASTGGNQPQHF
>TRBV7-6|.
CASSFEAPGQGSLYEQYF
>TRBV3-1|few
CASSPQGANQPQHF
>TRBV20-1|.
CSARDKGNNSPLHF
>TRBV24-1|.
CATSEGGQGVSETQYF
>TRBV4-2|few
CASSSASGGRSYNEQFF
>TRBV20-1|few
CSALRAALPDNEQFF
>TRBV27|few
CASRSGQIYEQYF
>TRBV11-2|few
CASTQREGHYGYTF
>TRBV5-4|few
CASSLTGTPTDTQYF
>TRBV9|.
CASSKTSGLWNEQFF
>TRBV4-1|.
CASSRQGVADTQYF
>TRBV27|few
CGRQNEKLFF
>TRBV3-1|few
CASSQEGRDQETQYF
>TRBV5-1|.
CASSSGYTDSPLHF
>TRBV5-1|many
CASSPGLGGETQYF
>TRBV7-9|few
CASSDRLAGGRSNEQFF
>TRBV5-1|few
CASSLGWGRSTGELFF
>TRBV7-9|few
CASSQRTGERTYTGELFF